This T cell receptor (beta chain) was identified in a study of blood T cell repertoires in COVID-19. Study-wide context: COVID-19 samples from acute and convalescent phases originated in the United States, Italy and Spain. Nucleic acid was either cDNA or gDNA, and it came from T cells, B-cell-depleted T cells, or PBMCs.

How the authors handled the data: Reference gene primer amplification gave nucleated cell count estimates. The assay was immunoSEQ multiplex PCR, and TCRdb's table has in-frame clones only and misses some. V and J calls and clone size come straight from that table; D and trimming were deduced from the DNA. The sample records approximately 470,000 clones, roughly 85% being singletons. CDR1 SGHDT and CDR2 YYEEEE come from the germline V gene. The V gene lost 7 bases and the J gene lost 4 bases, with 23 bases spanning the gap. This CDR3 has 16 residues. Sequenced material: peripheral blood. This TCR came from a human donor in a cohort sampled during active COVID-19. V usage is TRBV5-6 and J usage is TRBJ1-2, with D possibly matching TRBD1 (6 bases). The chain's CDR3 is CASRRTAEIRLYGYTF. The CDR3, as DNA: TGTGCCAGCCGCCGGACAGCAGAAATAAGACTCTATGGCTACACCTTC.